This T cell receptor beta chain derives from a study of T cells in localized non-small cell lung cancer. Study-wide results and caveats: Prolonged overall survival went with higher T cell density in the blood. Sequencing involved a lone tumor region, leaving heterogeneity possible.

The V segment lost 3 bases and the J segment 4 bases; nucleotides outside the gene matches: 3. The germline gives CDR1 MDHEN, CDR2 SYDVKM. This CDR3 contains 14 residues. As to this clone: Its antigen is undetermined.

Assay used: immunoSEQ multiplex PCR; TCRdb lists only in-frame clones, some missing. This repertoire shows around 35,000 clones, 93% found once; its top ten account for 7.9%. The V gene is TRBV28, the J gene TRBJ1-5, with 7 nucleotides matching TRBD1. This receptor was identified in an older female donor with stage I lung adenocarcinoma. The input for sequencing was peripheral blood, taken before any cancer treatment. CDR3 in DNA: TGTGCCAGCAGTTTCACAGGGGCAAATCAGCCCCAGCATTTT. Its protein product is CASSFTGANQPQHF.